Listed below are T cell receptor beta chains from one sample, sequenced in a study of blood T cell repertoires in COVID-19. Data came from immunoSEQ multiplex PCR; TCRdb stores just in-frame clones and leaves some out. This sample has some 89,000 clones, with over 85% found just once. The sample consisted of peripheral blood. Receptors were obtained from a man between 50 and 59 years old with acute or convalescent COVID-19. CDR3s include the opening cysteine and the closing phenylalanine or tryptophan. Fields, in order: clone size, D gene, J gene, V gene, CDR3 protein, CDR3 DNA. D genes are given only for firm matches. Only some rows state a clone size, as once, few, many or a class for expanded clones.

clone_size: once; d_call: .; j_call: TRBJ1-6; v_call: TRBV13; cdr3_aa: CASSFPGPRGDSPLHF; cdr3_nt: TGTGCCAGCAGCTTCCCAGGGCCCCGGGGGGATTCACCCCTCCACTTT
clone_size: .; d_call: .; j_call: TRBJ1-3; v_call: TRBV18; cdr3_aa: CASSLGQRDTIYF; cdr3_nt: TGTGCCAGCTCATTAGGACAGAGGGACACCATATATTTT
clone_size: .; d_call: TRBD1; j_call: TRBJ1-6; v_call: TRBV7-8; cdr3_aa: CASSSRTGDNSPLHF; cdr3_nt: TGTGCCAGCAGCTCTCGGACAGGGGATAATTCACCCCTCCACTTT
clone_size: .; d_call: TRBD1; j_call: TRBJ2-2; v_call: TRBV7-2; cdr3_aa: CASSSGTGKSGELFF; cdr3_nt: TGTGCCAGCAGCTCCGGGACAGGGAAAAGCGGGGAGCTGTTTTTT
clone_size: .; d_call: TRBD1; j_call: TRBJ2-3; v_call: TRBV18; cdr3_aa: CASSPPLQGADTQYF; cdr3_nt: TGTGCCAGCTCACCACCGTTACAGGGGGCAGATACGCAGTATTTT
clone_size: .; d_call: .; j_call: TRBJ2-7; v_call: TRBV11-2; cdr3_aa: CASSFWGGQGSYEQYF; cdr3_nt: TGTGCCAGCAGCTTTTGGGGGGGGCAGGGTTCCTACGAGCAGTACTTC
clone_size: .; d_call: .; j_call: TRBJ1-5; v_call: TRBV2; cdr3_aa: CASSIDGQHNQPQHF; cdr3_nt: TGTGCCAGCAGCATAGACGGACAACACAATCAGCCCCAGCATTTT
clone_size: .; d_call: .; j_call: TRBJ2-3; v_call: TRBV7-9; cdr3_aa: CASSLAVGQTTDTQYF; cdr3_nt: TGTGCCAGCAGCTTAGCCGTCGGACAGACCACAGATACGCAGTATTTT
clone_size: .; d_call: .; j_call: TRBJ1-1; v_call: TRBV6-5; cdr3_aa: CASRAYQGNTEAFF; cdr3_nt: TGTGCCAGCAGAGCCTATCAGGGGAACACTGAAGCTTTCTTT
clone_size: few; d_call: .; j_call: TRBJ2-1; v_call: TRBV5-1; cdr3_aa: CASSFYVGGNEQFF; cdr3_nt: TGCGCCAGCAGCTTCTATGTCGGGGGCAATGAGCAGTTCTTC
clone_size: once; d_call: TRBD1; j_call: TRBJ2-5; v_call: TRBV7-2; cdr3_aa: CASSPNPAGQGGETQYF; cdr3_nt: TGTGCCAGCAGCCCAAACCCGGCGGGACAGGGAGGAGAGACCCAGTACTTC
clone_size: once; d_call: TRBD1; j_call: TRBJ1-6; v_call: TRBV7-9; cdr3_aa: CASSSGTGSYSPLHF; cdr3_nt: TGTGCCAGCAGCAGCGGGACAGGGAGTTATTCACCCCTCCACTTT
clone_size: .; d_call: TRBD1; j_call: TRBJ2-5; v_call: TRBV7-2; cdr3_aa: CASSTRLRDSRSETQYF; cdr3_nt: TGTGCCAGCAGCACCCGCCTCCGGGACAGCCGGTCAGAGACCCAGTACTTC
clone_size: .; d_call: .; j_call: TRBJ1-1; v_call: TRBV6-1; cdr3_aa: CASSESRGSTEAFF; cdr3_nt: TGTGCCAGCAGTGAAAGTCGGGGGAGCACTGAAGCTTTCTTT
clone_size: .; d_call: .; j_call: TRBJ1-2; v_call: TRBV6-5; cdr3_aa: CASSYGWARQGYTF; cdr3_nt: TGTGCCAGCAGTTACGGGTGGGCTCGGCAAGGCTACACCTTC
clone_size: .; d_call: .; j_call: TRBJ1-5; v_call: TRBV19; cdr3_aa: CASSMAQSNQPQHF; cdr3_nt: TGTGCCAGTAGTATGGCACAGTCCAATCAGCCCCAGCATTTT
clone_size: once; d_call: .; j_call: TRBJ1-4; v_call: TRBV19; cdr3_aa: CASSIMAATNEKLFF; cdr3_nt: TGTGCCAGTAGTATAATGGCGGCAACTAATGAAAAACTGTTTTTT
clone_size: .; d_call: .; j_call: TRBJ1-4; v_call: TRBV21-1; cdr3_aa: CASSKQGRRDVFF; cdr3_nt: TGTGCCAGCAGCAAACAGGGCAGGCGAGACGTGTTTTTT
clone_size: .; d_call: .; j_call: TRBJ1-2; v_call: TRBV18; cdr3_aa: CASSPLQSREYGYTF; cdr3_nt: TGTGCCAGCTCACCACTTCAGTCTAGGGAGTATGGCTACACCTTC
clone_size: .; d_call: TRBD1; j_call: TRBJ1-5; v_call: TRBV9; cdr3_aa: CASSTSNRGKHDQPQHF; cdr3_nt: TGTGCCAGCAGCACAAGCAACAGGGGGAAACATGATCAGCCCCAGCATTTT
clone_size: .; d_call: TRBD2; j_call: TRBJ2-1; v_call: TRBV29-1; cdr3_aa: CSVESREGGWQFF; cdr3_nt: TGCAGCGTTGAATCCCGGGAGGGCGGGTGGCAGTTCTTC
clone_size: .; d_call: TRBD1; j_call: TRBJ2-7; v_call: TRBV18; cdr3_aa: CASSTGQGFYEQYF; cdr3_nt: TGTGCCAGCTCAACGGGACAGGGATTCTACGAGCAGTACTTC
clone_size: .; d_call: .; j_call: TRBJ1-1; v_call: TRBV3-1/TRBV3-2; cdr3_aa: CASSQGTRGSTEAFF; cdr3_nt: TGTGCCAGCAGCCAAGGAACACGAGGTTCCACTGAAGCTTTCTTT
clone_size: .; d_call: .; j_call: TRBJ1-1; v_call: TRBV5-1; cdr3_aa: CASSLSQGITEAFF; cdr3_nt: TGCGCCAGCAGCTTGTCCCAGGGGATCACTGAAGCTTTCTTT
clone_size: once; d_call: TRBD1; j_call: TRBJ2-3; v_call: TRBV5-5; cdr3_aa: CASSSPDRSVTDTQYF; cdr3_nt: TGTGCCAGCAGCTCCCCGGACAGGTCGGTGACAGATACGCAGTATTTT
clone_size: .; d_call: TRBD1; j_call: TRBJ1-4; v_call: TRBV4-1; cdr3_aa: CASSYGQGRKEKLFF; cdr3_nt: TGCGCCAGCAGCTACGGACAGGGGCGTAAGGAAAAACTGTTTTTT